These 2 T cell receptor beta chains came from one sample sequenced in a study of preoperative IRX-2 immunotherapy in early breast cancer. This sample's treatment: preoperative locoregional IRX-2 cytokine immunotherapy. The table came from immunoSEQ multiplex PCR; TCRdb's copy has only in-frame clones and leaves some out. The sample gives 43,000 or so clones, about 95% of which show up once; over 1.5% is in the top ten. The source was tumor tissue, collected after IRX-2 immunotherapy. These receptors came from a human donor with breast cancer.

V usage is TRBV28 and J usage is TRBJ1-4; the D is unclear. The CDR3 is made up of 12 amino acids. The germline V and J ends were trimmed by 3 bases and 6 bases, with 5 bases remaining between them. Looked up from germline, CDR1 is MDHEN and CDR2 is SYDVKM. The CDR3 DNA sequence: TGTGCCAGCAGTTTTCGCGATGAAAAACTGTTTTTT. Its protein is CASSFRDEKLFF.

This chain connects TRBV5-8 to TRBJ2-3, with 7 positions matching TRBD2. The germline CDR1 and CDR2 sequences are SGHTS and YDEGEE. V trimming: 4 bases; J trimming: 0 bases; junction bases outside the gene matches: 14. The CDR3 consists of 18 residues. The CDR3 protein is CASSQWGGGSSSTDTQYF. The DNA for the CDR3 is TGTGCCAGCAGCCAATGGGGCGGGGGATCCTCTAGCACAGATACGCAGTATTTT.